The 19 T cell receptor beta chains below come from one sample, sequenced in a study of blood T cell repertoires in COVID-19. The repertoire was sequenced with immunoSEQ multiplex PCR; TCRdb's copy has only in-frame clones and lacks some. The repertoire includes 200,000 or so clones, approximately 82% of them detected once, and 6.9% sits in the top ten. Sample: peripheral blood. Receptors were obtained from a human donor with acute or convalescent COVID-19. The donor label of this sample is uncertain.

The CDR3 nucleotides are TGTGCCTGTCCCCGGGGGGGGGCAAGTTCACCCCTCCACTTT. Its translation: CACPRGGASSPLHF. This rearrangement joins TRBV30 to TRBJ1-6; maybe TRBD1 (6 bases). The germline V and J ends were trimmed by 6 bases and 9 bases, with 18 bases remaining between them. The germline V gene has CDR1 GTSNPN and CDR2 SVGIG (reference sequence). The length of the CDR3 is 14 residues.

This rearrangement joins TRBV4-3 to TRBJ2-4; D perhaps matches TRBD1 (6 bases). The CDR3 runs to 18 residues. The V gene lost 0 bases and the J gene lost 0 bases, with 15 bases spanning the gap. CDR1 and CDR2 (germline): LGHNA, YSLEER. CDR3 loop: CASSQDWSGAVAKNIQYF. The CDR3, as DNA: TGCGCCAGCAGCCAAGATTGGTCAGGGGCCGTAGCCAAAAACATTCAGTACTTC.

CDR3: CASSLASSSSSYEQYF. For the CDR3, the DNA is TGTGCCAGCAGCTTAGCATCCAGTTCAAGCTCCTACGAGCAGTACTTC. V gene TRBV7-6 combines with J gene TRBJ2-7; D not certain. Germline V gene sequence: CDR1 SGHVS, CDR2 FNYEAQ. CDR3 size: 16 residues. V gave up 0 bases and J gave up 0 bases, with 12 bases separating them.

This sequence joins TRBV7-3 and TRBJ2-3, with TRBD2 identical over 7 bases. With V trimmed by 4 bases and J by 0 bases, 10 bases remained unmatched. From germline, CDR1 is SGHTA and CDR2 FQGTGA. CDR3 length equals 17 residues. CDR3 amino acids: CASSSPGGGRSTDTQYF. CDR3 DNA: TGTGCCAGCAGCTCCCCCGGGGGAGGGAGAAGCACAGATACGCAGTATTTT.

This chain links TRBV11-2 with TRBJ2-1, with 9 positions matching TRBD2. The V segment lost 1 base and the J segment 4 bases; nucleotides outside the gene matches: 8. The CDR3 length is 17 residues. In germline, CDR1 is SGHAT, CDR2 FQNNGV. The CDR3 region is CASSLVRASGAYNEQFF. Written as DNA, the CDR3 is TGTGCCAGCAGCTTAGTTAGGGCTAGCGGGGCATACAATGAGCAGTTCTTC. Together with reference TRBV11-2 and TRBJ2-1, the CDR3 gives the full variable domain: EAGVAQSPRYKIIEKRQSVAFWCNPISGHATLYWYQQILGQGPKLLIQFQNNGVVDDSQLPKDRFSAERLKGVDSTLKIQPAKLEDSAVYLCASSLVRASGAYNEQFFGPGTRLTVL.

The J gene is TRBJ1-5, the V gene TRBV28; D not certain. With 8 bases removed from V and 0 bases from J, the gap between germline ends came to 14 bases. CDR3 length: 15 residues. Germline assignment: CDR1 MDHEN and CDR2 SYDVKM. The CDR3 reads CASQYPGNSNQPQHF. The CDR3 coding sequence is TGTGCCAGCCAATATCCAGGCAATAGCAATCAGCCCCAGCATTTT. Full variable domain (missing parts from reference TRBV28 and TRBJ1-5): DVKVTQSSRYLVKRTGEKVFLECVQDMDHENMFWYRQDPGLGLRLIYFSYDVKMKEKGDIPEGYSVSREKKERFSLILESASTNQTSMYLCASQYPGNSNQPQHFGDGTRLSIL.

This clone was detected once. The chain is built from TRBV3-1 (or the pseudogene TRBV3-2) and TRBJ2-4; TRBD2 matches 9 bases. CDR1 and CDR2 from the germline V gene are LGHDT and YNNKEL (reference sequence). The V gene end was trimmed by 5 bases and the J gene end by 3 bases; junction bases not matched to a gene: 8. The CDR3 is 16 residues long. The CDR3 spells CASSSPRGGDKNIQYF. The CDR3 DNA follows: TGTGCCAGCAGCTCCCCCCGCGGGGGGGACAAAAACATTCAGTACTTC.

V and J are TRBV5-1 and TRBJ2-1; D is unclear. Trimming shortened V by 1 base and J by 6 bases, and 11 bases separated the two germline ends. The germline gives CDR1 SGHRS, CDR2 YFSETQ. This CDR3 spans 14 amino acids. CDR3 sequence (DNA): TGCGCCAGCAGCTTGTTTGTTCTCAGCAATGAGCAGTTCTTC. Protein product: CASSLFVLSNEQFF.

This chain links TRBV10-3 with TRBJ1-6; 10 bases are shared with TRBD1. The CDR3 length is 14 residues. Trimming took 2 bases from V and 8 from J; bases not matched to a gene: 0. CDR1 is ENHRY, CDR2 SYGVKD, per germline. This chain's CDR3 is CAISEGQGDSPLHF. CDR3 bases: TGTGCCATCAGTGAGGGACAGGGGGATTCACCCCTCCACTTT.

The chain employs TRBV5-8 and TRBJ2-1; 13 bases align to TRBD2. CDR3 length: 16 residues. The V gene's germline CDR1 is SGHTS and CDR2 YDEGEE. V lost 3 bases and J lost 8; bases outside the gene matches: 8. This CDR3 is CASSSPTSGRAHEQFF. CDR3 nucleotide sequence: TGTGCCAGCAGCTCCCCCACTAGCGGGAGGGCCCATGAGCAGTTCTTC.

The chain couples TRBV18 to TRBJ1-1; D is possibly TRBD1 (6 bases). V gave up 6 bases and J gave up 7 bases, with 18 bases separating them. This CDR3 is 14 amino acids long. The germline CDR1 and CDR2 sequences are KGHSH and LQKENI. The CDR3 coding sequence is TGTGCCAGCTCGAGAACTCCAGGGGACAATGAAGCTTTCTTT. Amino acids: CASSRTPGDNEAFF.

The chain joins TRBV7-2 to TRBJ1-5; no clear D gene. V gave up 5 bases and J gave up 5 bases, with 10 bases separating them. The CDR3 is 13 residues long. Germline CDR1 and CDR2: SGHTA and FQGNSA. CDR3 in amino acids: CASSPFIDQPQHF. In nucleotides, the CDR3 is TGTGCCAGCAGCCCCTTTATAGATCAGCCCCAGCATTTT. Variable domain in full (rest from reference TRBV7-2 and TRBJ1-5): GAGVSQSPSNKVTEKGKDVELRCDPISGHTALYWYRQSLGQGLEFLIYFQGNSAPDKSGLPSDRFSAERTGGSVSTLTIQRTQQEDSAVYLCASSPFIDQPQHFGDGTRLSIL.

The gene calls are TRBV7-2 and TRBJ2-1; 9 bases fit TRBD2. Germline values: CDR1 SGHTA, CDR2 FQGNSA. CDR3 size: 15 residues. Trimming cost V 0 bases and J 5 bases; bases outside gene matches: 2. The CDR3 loop is CASSLASSGNNEQFF. The CDR3, as DNA: TGTGCCAGCAGCTTAGCTTCTAGCGGGAACAATGAGCAGTTCTTC.

This clone occurred once. This chain connects TRBV7-6 to TRBJ2-1; maybe TRBD1 (5 bases). Per germline, CDR1 SGHVS and CDR2 FNYEAQ. V was pared by 5 bases and J by 12 bases, with 23 bases between. The CDR3 is 15 amino acids. CDR3 residues: CASSLQTDSFGRQFF. CDR3 in DNA: TGTGCCAGCAGCCTACAGACCGACAGTTTTGGACGGCAGTTCTTC.

This clone turned up a few times. The genes are TRBV5-6 and TRBJ2-7, with D maybe TRBD2 (6 bases). Trimming shortened V by 4 bases and J by 6 bases, and 11 bases separated the two germline ends. The length of the CDR3 is 12 residues. Germline lookup yields CDR1 SGHDT and CDR2 YYEEEE. Here the CDR3 DNA reads TGTGCCAGCAGCGTACGGGGAGGCGAGCAGTACTTC. It codes for CASSVRGGEQYF.

This clone was recorded once. V usage is TRBV3-1 (or the pseudogene TRBV3-2) and J usage is TRBJ2-5; 8 bases are a match to TRBD1. CDR1 and CDR2 (germline): LGHDT, YNNKEL (reference sequence). The CDR3 is 15 residues long. V shed 1 base, J shed 5 bases, and the junction held 6 bases outside the gene matches. CDR3 residues: CASSQAPGGRETQYF. CDR3 coding DNA: TGTGCCAGCAGCCAAGCCCCAGGGGGCCGGGAGACCCAGTACTTC.

The chain recombines TRBV4-1 with TRBJ2-7, with a tentative D call TRBD1 (6 bases). This CDR3 has 15 amino acids. Trimming pared 1 base from V and 0 bases from J, leaving 10 bases between. Per the germline V gene, CDR1 is MGHRA and CDR2 is YSYEKL. The CDR3 loop reads CASSQGQASSYEQYF. DNA of the CDR3: TGCGCCAGCAGCCAAGGACAGGCGAGCTCCTACGAGCAGTACTTC.

The chain combines TRBV6-1 with TRBJ2-3; 7 bases align to TRBD2. The CDR3 extends over 15 amino acids. J gave up 1 base and V 3 bases, and 4 bases lay outside the gene matches. CDR1 and CDR2 (germline): MNHNS, SASEGT. The CDR3 DNA sequence: TGTGCCAGCAGTGACAAGACTAGCCGCACAGATACGCAGTATTTT. It yields the protein CASSDKTSRTDTQYF.

This clone appeared a few times. The rearrangement uses TRBV2 and TRBJ1-3; 9 positions match TRBD1. The CDR3 extends over 13 amino acids. Germline V CDR1 and CDR2: SNHLY, FYNNEI. This chain's CDR3 is CASRDRAGNTIYF. The CDR3 DNA reads as TGTGCTTCTCGGGACAGGGCTGGAAACACCATATATTTT. Full variable domain (rest looked up from reference TRBV2 and TRBJ1-3): EPEVTQTPSHQVTQMGQEVILRCVPISNHLYFYWYRQILGQKVEFLVSFYNNEISEKSEIFDDQFSVERPDGSNFTLKIRSTKLEDSAMYFCASRDRAGNTIYFGEGSWLTVV.